Presented here are 31 T cell receptor beta chains from one specimen sequenced in a study of cytomegalovirus exposure and HLA in healthy donors. Sequencing used immunoSEQ multiplex PCR; TCRdb keeps in-frame clones, though not all of them. The sample consists of roughly 250,000 clones, approximately 86% of them appearing once. The source material was PBMCs. The receptors come from a woman under 40 in good health and CMV-seropositive.

The chain is built from TRBV27 and TRBJ1-1; a weak D match, TRBD1 (6 bases). CDR3 length: 16 amino acids. Trimming left V 6 bases short and J 2 bases short, with 19 bases between. The V gene's germline CDR1 is MNHEY and CDR2 SMNVEV (reference sequence). The CDR3 DNA sequence: TGTGCCAGCAGGGGGGGGCAGCAAAAATTTAACACTGAAGCTTTCTTT. It encodes CASRGGQQKFNTEAFF.

The V gene is TRBV30, the J gene TRBJ2-7; 16 bases agree with TRBD2. V shed 6 bases and J 5 bases; nucleotides not matched to a gene: 13. Germline lookup yields CDR1 GTSNPN and CDR2 SVGIG (reference sequence). This CDR3 spans 17 amino acids. This CDR3 is CACGYGTSGRALNEQYF. For the CDR3, the DNA is TGTGCCTGTGGCTACGGGACTAGCGGGAGGGCTTTAAACGAGCAGTACTTC.

The chain couples TRBV5-1 to TRBJ2-7, with 7 bases matching TRBD1. Trimming took 2 bases from V and 6 from J; bases not matched to a gene: 2. Germline CDR1 is SGHRS and CDR2 is YFSETQ. This CDR3 comprises 12 residues. DNA of the CDR3: TGCGCCAGCAGCTTCGACAGGGTCGAGCAGTACTTC. Its protein product is CASSFDRVEQYF.

CDR3: CASSLFWNRSYEQYF. DNA for the CDR3: TGTGCCAGCAGCTTGTTTTGGAACAGATCCTACGAGCAGTACTTC. The chain links TRBV5-6 to TRBJ2-7; D is undetermined. This CDR3 is built from 15 residues. V was cut by 1 base and J by 1 base, with 12 bases left in between. Germline values: CDR1 SGHDT, CDR2 YYEEEE.

The chain links TRBV27 to TRBJ2-3; D gene unclear. The CDR3 length is 11 residues. Germline V lookup: CDR1 MNHEY, CDR2 SMNVEV (reference sequence). V dropped 6 bases and J dropped 2 bases, with 3 bases sitting between them. The CDR3 loop is CASRYTDTQYF. DNA for the CDR3: TGTGCCAGCAGGTACACAGATACGCAGTATTTT.

This clone occurred once. The rearrangement links TRBV5-6 to TRBJ2-7; 10 nucleotides align to TRBD1. The CDR3 totals 15 residues. V shed 1 base and J 2 bases; nucleotides not matched to a gene: 3. Germline V gives CDR1 SGHDT, CDR2 YYEEEE. Here the CDR3 reads CASSLLTGGPYEQYF. In DNA, the CDR3 is TGTGCCAGCAGCTTGTTGACAGGGGGCCCCTACGAGCAGTACTTC.

V gene TRBV5-1 combines with J gene TRBJ1-2, with 7 bases aligning to TRBD1. The ends lost 4 bases at V and 6 bases at J; junction bases unmatched: 12. Germline CDR1 is SGHRS and CDR2 is YFSETQ. CDR3 size: 15 residues. CDR3 sequence: CASSPLQGTADGYTF. CDR3 nucleotide sequence: TGCGCCAGCAGCCCTCTGCAGGGGACAGCAGATGGCTACACCTTC.

The chain recombines TRBV5-1 with TRBJ2-7; a possible D gene is TRBD2 (5 bases). The V end was cut by 0 bases, the J end by 1 base, with 11 bases between. Germline V gene data show CDR1 as SGHRS and CDR2 as YFSETQ. This CDR3 spans 15 amino acids. The CDR3 spells CASSLGGLSSYEQYF. The CDR3 nucleotides are TGCGCCAGCAGCTTGGGCGGACTGAGTTCCTACGAGCAGTACTTC.

CDR3 nucleotide sequence: TGTGCCAGCAGCTTAGGGCAGTCCCCCAAAGAGACCCAGTACTTC. This encodes CASSLGQSPKETQYF. The chain has TRBV7-9 and TRBJ2-5; D unresolved. The CDR3 extends over 15 amino acids. Deletions cut 1 base from V and 3 bases from J, with 12 bases between. Germline CDR1 is SEHNR and CDR2 is FQNEAQ (reference sequence).

The genes are TRBV7-8 and TRBJ2-1, with D tentatively TRBD2 (5 bases). The V and J ends lost 3 bases and 6 bases respectively, with 18 bases between them. There are 16 residues in the CDR3. Germline V lookup: CDR1 SGHVS, CDR2 FQNEAQ. The DNA for the CDR3 is TGTGCCAGCAGCTTCGACGTAGTCCGAGCGGCCAATGAGCAGTTCTTC. Protein sequence: CASSFDVVRAANEQFF.

This chain connects TRBV9 to TRBJ2-2; tentatively, D is TRBD1 (6 bases). The CDR3 sequence is 14 residues long. Germline assignment: CDR1 SGDLS and CDR2 YYNGEE. V was pared by 5 bases and J by 4 bases, with 12 bases between. The CDR3 DNA reads as TGTGCCAGCAGTATGGACAGCATCACCGGGGAGCTGTTTTTT. Translating gives CASSMDSITGELFF.

The chain uses TRBV5-1 and TRBJ2-5; perhaps TRBD1 as D (5 bases). Between the trimmed V and J ends, which lost 6 bases and 5 bases, there was a span of 14 bases. Germline V CDR1 and CDR2: SGHRS, YFSETQ. The CDR3 contains 13 residues. DNA for the CDR3: TGCGCCAGCAACGACAGTCCCCCGGAGACCCAGTACTTC. This codes for CASNDSPPETQYF. The whole variable domain, remainder taken from reference TRBV5-1 and TRBJ2-5, is KAGVTQTPRYLIKTRGQQVTLSCSPISGHRSVSWYQQTPGQGLQFLFEYFSETQRNKGNFPGRFSGRQFSNSRSEMNVSTLELGDSALYLCASNDSPPETQYFGPGTRLLVL.

This chain uses TRBV5-1 with TRBJ1-1, with 8 bases that match TRBD1. CDR3 length equals 14 residues. V dropped 2 bases and J dropped 4; count of bases not matched to a gene: 4. Per germline, CDR1 SGHRS and CDR2 YFSETQ. CDR3 sequence reads: CASSLQGVGTEAFF. The DNA for the CDR3 is TGCGCCAGCAGCTTACAGGGGGTCGGCACTGAAGCTTTCTTT.

The rearrangement uses TRBV4-2 and TRBJ2-2; 10 nucleotides align to TRBD2. The CDR3 runs to 17 residues. The germline V gene has CDR1 LGHNA and CDR2 YNFKEQ. V shed 0 bases, J shed 5 bases, and the junction held 6 bases outside the gene matches. The CDR3 DNA sequence: TGTGCCAGCAGCCAAGATTCCACTAGCGGGAAAACCGGGGAGCTGTTTTTT. Translated, it gives CASSQDSTSGKTGELFF.

This clone has only one observation. V and J are TRBV6-1 and TRBJ1-4; D may be TRBD1 (6 bases). The CDR3 spans 14 residues. Trimming shortened V by 6 bases and J by 8 bases, and 16 bases separated the two germline ends. CDR1 is MNHNS and CDR2 is SASEGT in the germline V gene. CDR3 sequence (DNA): TGTGCCAGCAGGGGGGAAAGGGACAACGAAAAACTGTTTTTT. Protein sequence: CASRGERDNEKLFF.

The V and J genes are TRBV18 and TRBJ2-1; 9 bases are shared with TRBD2. J was trimmed by 0 bases and V by 2 bases; bases with no gene match: 2. Per germline, CDR1 KGHSH and CDR2 LQKENI. The CDR3 contains 16 residues. The CDR3, as DNA: TGTGCCAGCTCACCATTTAGCGGGAGCTCCTACAATGAGCAGTTCTTC. Translating it yields CASSPFSGSSYNEQFF.

The genes are TRBV4-2 and TRBJ2-7, with D possibly matching TRBD2 (5 bases). CDR1 is LGHNA, CDR2 YNFKEQ, per germline. V was shortened by 0 bases and J by 3 bases, with 12 bases between the two germline ends. This CDR3 is built from 15 residues. The CDR3 reads CASSQDSSGFYEQYF. The CDR3 nucleotides read TGTGCCAGCAGCCAAGACTCCAGCGGTTTCTACGAGCAGTACTTC.

The V and J genes are TRBV27 and TRBJ1-3, with D possibly matching TRBD1 (6 bases). The V gene's germline CDR1 is MNHEY and CDR2 SMNVEV (reference sequence). This CDR3 is built from 14 residues. V was clipped by 4 bases and J by 7 bases, with 14 bases between them. Here the CDR3 reads CASSSQGPSNTIYF. The CDR3 coding sequence is TGTGCCAGCAGTTCCCAGGGGCCGAGCAACACCATATATTTT.

This clone was detected a few times. At the DNA level, this CDR3 is encoded by other sequences in the same sample as well. The gene calls are TRBV30 and TRBJ1-5; the match to TRBD1 covers 7 bases. The CDR3 has 15 amino acids. Germline CDR1 GTSNPN, CDR2 SVGIG (reference sequence). V lost 3 bases to trimming and J lost 4 bases; unmatched junction nucleotides: 9. The CDR3 DNA is TGTGCCTGGAGCCCCATGGACAGGTCGAATCAGCCCCAGCATTTT. This sequence encodes CAWSPMDRSNQPQHF.

The genes are TRBV5-8 and TRBJ2-1; maybe TRBD2 (5 bases). This CDR3 contains 16 residues. The V end lost 1 base, the J end lost 0 bases, and 11 bases lay between the germline ends. CDR1 is SGHTS and CDR2 is YDEGEE in the germline V gene. The chain's CDR3 is CASSLTDYYSYNEQFF. CDR3 DNA sequence: TGTGCCAGCAGCTTGACAGACTATTACTCCTACAATGAGCAGTTCTTC.

The genes are TRBV30 and TRBJ2-3; the D gene is possibly TRBD2 (5 bases). Germline CDR1 is GTSNPN and CDR2 is SVGIG (reference sequence). V lost 5 bases, J lost 5 bases, and 14 bases lay in between. The CDR3 covers 13 residues. CDR3 in amino acids: CAWSTGLKDTQYF. CDR3 coding DNA: TGTGCCTGGTCAACGGGATTAAAAGATACGCAGTATTTT.

V and J are TRBV28 and TRBJ1-4; D is uncertain. V was clipped by 4 bases and J by 4 bases, with 16 bases between them. Per the germline V gene, CDR1 is MDHEN and CDR2 is SYDVKM. The CDR3 is 16 amino acids. CDR3 loop: CASSSETGSSNEKLFF. The CDR3 nucleotides are TGTGCCAGCAGTTCCGAGACTGGAAGCAGTAATGAAAAACTGTTTTTT.

The chain links TRBV5-1 to TRBJ2-2; TRBD2 matches 8 bases. Germline V gene sequence: CDR1 SGHRS, CDR2 YFSETQ. Unmatched junction bases numbered 5, after V lost 4 bases and J lost 3 bases. The CDR3 runs 15 residues. The CDR3 DNA reads as TGCGCCAGCAGCCGAACAGCGGGAGACACCGGGGAGCTGTTTTTT. Amino acid sequence: CASSRTAGDTGELFF.

V is TRBV30 and J is TRBJ1-1; D gene uncertain. CDR1 is GTSNPN and CDR2 is SVGIG in the germline V gene (reference sequence). This CDR3 spans 12 amino acids. V gave up 7 bases and J gave up 1 base, with 10 bases separating them. CDR3 region: CASEEKNTEAFF. The CDR3 nucleotides read TGTGCCTCTGAGGAGAAGAACACTGAAGCTTTCTTT.

This chain links TRBV2 with TRBJ2-1; D is undetermined. Trimming cost V 6 bases and J 1 base, with 22 bases left between them. CDR3 length equals 18 residues. CDR1 and CDR2 (germline): SNHLY, FYNNEI. The CDR3 DNA reads as TGTGCCAGCAGAGCACGCCTCTCGCTCGAAGAATCCTACAATGAGCAGTTCTTC. Its translation: CASRARLSLEESYNEQFF. Combining the CDR3 with reference TRBV2 and TRBJ2-1 gives the whole variable domain EPEVTQTPSHQVTQMGQEVILRCVPISNHLYFYWYRQILGQKVEFLVSFYNNEISEKSEIFDDQFSVERPDGSNFTLKIRSTKLEDSAMYFCASRARLSLEESYNEQFFGPGTRLTVL.

The chain recombines TRBV7-9 with TRBJ2-3; possible D gene TRBD2, 6 bases. Germline V gives CDR1 SEHNR, CDR2 FQNEAQ (reference sequence). The V gene lost 3 bases and the J gene lost 1 base, with 14 bases spanning the gap. This CDR3 region has 16 residues. The CDR3 DNA is TGTGCCAGCAGCTTTGAGGAGGGAGCCGGCACAGATACGCAGTATTTT. Translated, it gives CASSFEEGAGTDTQYF. Drawing the rest from reference TRBV7-9 and TRBJ2-3, the complete variable domain is DTGVSQNPRHKITKRGQNVTFRCDPISEHNRLYWYRQTLGQGPEFLTYFQNEAQLEKSRLLSDRFSAERPKGSFSTLEIQRTEQGDSAMYLCASSFEEGAGTDTQYFGPGTRLTVL.

The V call is TRBV11-2, the J call TRBJ1-2; no clear D gene. CDR1 is SGHAT and CDR2 is FQNNGV in the germline V gene. V lost 5 bases and J lost 5, with 12 bases in between. The CDR3 length is 13 residues. DNA for the CDR3: TGTGCCAGCAGCCCCACGACGGGTTATGGCTACACCTTC. The encoded protein is CASSPTTGYGYTF.

The rearrangement joins TRBV5-1 to TRBJ2-3; 11 positions agree with TRBD2. The CDR3 has 15 residues. J lost 3 bases, V lost 1 base, and 1 base had no gene match. Per the germline V gene, CDR1 is SGHRS and CDR2 is YFSETQ. CDR3 protein: CASSLPSGGTDTQYF. The CDR3 region has the DNA TGCGCCAGCAGCTTGCCTAGCGGGGGGACAGATACGCAGTATTTT.

The chain joins TRBV19 to TRBJ1-2, with 7 positions matching TRBD1. This CDR3 is built from 14 residues. V shed 7 bases, J shed 4 bases, and the junction held 9 bases outside the gene matches. The germline gives CDR1 LNHDA, CDR2 SQIVND (reference sequence). CDR3 nucleotides: TGTGCCAGTAAAAGGGACAGTGCTTCCTATGGCTACACCTTC. Translating gives CASKRDSASYGYTF.

The chain employs TRBV9 and TRBJ2-1, with D possibly being TRBD2 (6 bases). Germline CDR1 and CDR2: SGDLS and YYNGEE. The V gene lost 2 bases and the J gene lost 5 bases, with 14 bases spanning the gap. The CDR3 has 15 amino acids. This CDR3 is CASSVREPANNEQFF. The CDR3 region has the DNA TGTGCCAGCAGCGTTCGGGAGCCCGCGAACAATGAGCAGTTCTTC. The complete variable domain, with remaining parts taken from reference TRBV9 and TRBJ2-1, reads DSGVTQTPKHLITATGQRVTLRCSPRSGDLSVYWYQQSLDQGLQFLIQYYNGEERAKGNILERFSAQQFPDLHSELNLSSLELGDSALYFCASSVREPANNEQFFGPGTRLTVL.

The chain uses TRBV7-9 and TRBJ2-5, with a tentative D call TRBD1 (5 bases). Germline CDR1 reads SEHNR; CDR2 reads FQNEAQ (reference sequence). The CDR3 is 14 residues long. Trimming pared 5 bases from V and 0 bases from J, leaving 10 bases between. This chain's CDR3 is CASSPTGNQETQYF. CDR3 nucleotide sequence: TGTGCCAGCAGCCCAACAGGAAACCAAGAGACCCAGTACTTC.